This T cell receptor (beta chain) is from a study of monozygotic twins with inflammatory bowel disease. Study-level findings and limits: Lower sharing of clonotypes with other individuals was seen in IBD patients than in healthy twins. This was most marked in patients showing signs of disease activity. The co-twins with IBD showed lower TCRbeta diversity (inverse Simpson) than their healthy siblings.

CDR1 is SNHLY, CDR2 FYNNEI, per germline. CDR3 size: 13 residues. As regards this clonotype: The antigen is undetermined.

TCRdb re-called the 5' RACE reads, yielding one record per CDR3 amino acid sequence without DNA. In all, the sample yields 420,000 or so distinct CDR3 sequences. Sequencing input: blood. The chain is built from TRBV2 and TRBJ2-1. This TCR was sampled from a human donor with ulcerative colitis or Crohn's disease, or a healthy co-twin of an affected twin (not recorded which). The CDR3: CASSERQHNEQFF. The variable domain in full, completed from reference TRBV2 and TRBJ2-1, reads EPEVTQTPSHQVTQMGQEVILRCVPISNHLYFYWYRQILGQKVEFLVSFYNNEISEKSEIFDDQFSVERPDGSNFTLKIRSTKLEDSAMYFCASSERQHNEQFFGPGTRLTVL.